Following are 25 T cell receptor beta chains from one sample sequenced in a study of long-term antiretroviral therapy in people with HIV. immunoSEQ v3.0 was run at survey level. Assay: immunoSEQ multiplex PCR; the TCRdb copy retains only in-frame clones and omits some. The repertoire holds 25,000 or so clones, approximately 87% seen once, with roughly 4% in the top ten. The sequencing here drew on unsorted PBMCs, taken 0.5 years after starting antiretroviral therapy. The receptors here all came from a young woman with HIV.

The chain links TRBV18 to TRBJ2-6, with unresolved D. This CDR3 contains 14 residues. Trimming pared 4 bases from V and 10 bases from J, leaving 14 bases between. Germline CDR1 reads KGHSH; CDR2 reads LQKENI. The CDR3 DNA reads TGTGCCAGCTCACAGGGTGTGGAAGATAACGTCCTGACTTTC. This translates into CASSQGVEDNVLTF.

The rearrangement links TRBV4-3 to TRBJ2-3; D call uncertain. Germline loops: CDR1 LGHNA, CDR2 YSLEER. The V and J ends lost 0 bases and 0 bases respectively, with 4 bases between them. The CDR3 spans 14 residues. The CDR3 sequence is CASSQDRSTDTQYF. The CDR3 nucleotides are TGCGCCAGCAGCCAAGACCGAAGCACAGATACGCAGTATTTT.

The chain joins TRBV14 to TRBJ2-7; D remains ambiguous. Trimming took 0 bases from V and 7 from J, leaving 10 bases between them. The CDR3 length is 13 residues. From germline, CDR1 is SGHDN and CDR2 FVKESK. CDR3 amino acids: CASSQELIGEQYF. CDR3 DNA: TGTGCCAGCAGCCAAGAGTTGATAGGGGAGCAGTACTTC.

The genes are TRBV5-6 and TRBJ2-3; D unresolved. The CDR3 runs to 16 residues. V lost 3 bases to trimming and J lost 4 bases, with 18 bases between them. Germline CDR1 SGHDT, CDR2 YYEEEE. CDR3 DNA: TGTGCCAGCAGCTACCCAGGACGGCGCCCCGCAGATACGCAGTATTTT. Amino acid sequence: CASSYPGRRPADTQYF. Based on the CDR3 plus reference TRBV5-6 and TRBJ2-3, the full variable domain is DAGVTQSPTHLIKTRGQQVTLRCSPKSGHDTVSWYQQALGQGPQFIFQYYEEEERQRGNFPDRFSGHQFPNYSSELNVNALLLGDSALYLCASSYPGRRPADTQYFGPGTRLTVL.

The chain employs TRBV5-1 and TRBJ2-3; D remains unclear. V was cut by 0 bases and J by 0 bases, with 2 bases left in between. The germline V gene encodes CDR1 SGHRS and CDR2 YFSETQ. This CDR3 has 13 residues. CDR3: CASSLASTDTQYF. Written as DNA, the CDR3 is TGCGCCAGCAGCTTGGCAAGCACAGATACGCAGTATTTT.

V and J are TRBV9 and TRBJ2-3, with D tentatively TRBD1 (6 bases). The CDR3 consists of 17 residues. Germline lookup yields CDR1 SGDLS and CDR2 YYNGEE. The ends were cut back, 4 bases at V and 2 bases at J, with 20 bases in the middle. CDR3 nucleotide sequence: TGTGCCAGCAGCCTCCCCCTGCGACAGGAGAACACAGATACGCAGTATTTT. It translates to CASSLPLRQENTDTQYF.

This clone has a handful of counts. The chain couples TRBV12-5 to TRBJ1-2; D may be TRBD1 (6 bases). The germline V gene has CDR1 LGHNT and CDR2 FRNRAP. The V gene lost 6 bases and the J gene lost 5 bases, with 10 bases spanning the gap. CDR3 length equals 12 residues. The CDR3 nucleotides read TGTGCTAGTGGCCAGGGGACATATGGCTACACCTTC. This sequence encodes CASGQGTYGYTF.

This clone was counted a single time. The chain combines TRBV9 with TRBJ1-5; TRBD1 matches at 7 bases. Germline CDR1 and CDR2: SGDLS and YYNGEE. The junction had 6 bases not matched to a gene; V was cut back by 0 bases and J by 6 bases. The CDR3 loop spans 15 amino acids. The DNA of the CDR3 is TGTGCCAGCAGCGTAGGGGACAGTCCAATTCAGCCCCAGCATTTT. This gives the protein CASSVGDSPIQPQHF.

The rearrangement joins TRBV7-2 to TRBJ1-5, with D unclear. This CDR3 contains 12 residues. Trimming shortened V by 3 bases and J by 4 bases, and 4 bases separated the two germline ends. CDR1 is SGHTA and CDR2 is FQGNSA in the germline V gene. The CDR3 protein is CASSLVNQPQHF. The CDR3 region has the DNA TGTGCCAGCAGCTTGGTGAATCAGCCCCAGCATTTT. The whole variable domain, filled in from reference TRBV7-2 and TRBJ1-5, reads GAGVSQSPSNKVTEKGKDVELRCDPISGHTALYWYRQSLGQGLEFLIYFQGNSAPDKSGLPSDRFSAERTGGSVSTLTIQRTQQEDSAVYLCASSLVNQPQHFGDGTRLSIL.

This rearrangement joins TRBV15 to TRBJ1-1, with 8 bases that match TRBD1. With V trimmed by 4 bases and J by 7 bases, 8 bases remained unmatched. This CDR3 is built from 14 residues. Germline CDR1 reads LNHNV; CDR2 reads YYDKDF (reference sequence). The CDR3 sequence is CATSTARTGREAFF. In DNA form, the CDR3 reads TGTGCCACCAGCACAGCTAGGACAGGGCGTGAAGCTTTCTTT.

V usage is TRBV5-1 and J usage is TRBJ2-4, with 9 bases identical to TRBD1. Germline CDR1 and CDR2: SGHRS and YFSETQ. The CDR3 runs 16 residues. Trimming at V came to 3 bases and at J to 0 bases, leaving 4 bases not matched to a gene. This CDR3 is CASSSLQGAAKNIQYF. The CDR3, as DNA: TGCGCCAGCAGCTCCCTACAGGGGGCAGCCAAAAACATTCAGTACTTC.

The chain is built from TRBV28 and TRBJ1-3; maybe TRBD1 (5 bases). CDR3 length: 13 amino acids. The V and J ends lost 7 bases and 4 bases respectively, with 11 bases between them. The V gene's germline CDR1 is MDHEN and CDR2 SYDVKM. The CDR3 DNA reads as TGTGCCAGCAACGGCGGGGCGGGAAACACCATATATTTT. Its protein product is CASNGGAGNTIYF.

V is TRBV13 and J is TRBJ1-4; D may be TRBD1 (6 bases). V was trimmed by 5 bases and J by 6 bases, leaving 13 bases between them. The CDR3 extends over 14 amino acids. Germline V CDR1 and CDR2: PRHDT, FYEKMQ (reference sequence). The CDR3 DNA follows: TGTGCCAGCAGCCACAGGGAATTAGATGAAAAACTGTTTTTT. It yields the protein CASSHRELDEKLFF.

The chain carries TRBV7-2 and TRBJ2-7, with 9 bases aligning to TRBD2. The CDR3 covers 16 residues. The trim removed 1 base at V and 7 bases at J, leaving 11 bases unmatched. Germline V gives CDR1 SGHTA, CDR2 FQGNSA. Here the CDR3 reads CASSLGGSSGSGEQYF. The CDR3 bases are TGTGCCAGCAGCTTAGGGGGTAGTAGCGGGAGCGGAGAGCAGTACTTC.

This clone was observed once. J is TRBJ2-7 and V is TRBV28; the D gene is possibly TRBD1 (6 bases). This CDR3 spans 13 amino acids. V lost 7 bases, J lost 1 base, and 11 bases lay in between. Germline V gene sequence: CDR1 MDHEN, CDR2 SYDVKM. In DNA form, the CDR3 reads TGTGCCAGCACCCCGGACAGATCCTACGAGCAGTACTTC. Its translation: CASTPDRSYEQYF.

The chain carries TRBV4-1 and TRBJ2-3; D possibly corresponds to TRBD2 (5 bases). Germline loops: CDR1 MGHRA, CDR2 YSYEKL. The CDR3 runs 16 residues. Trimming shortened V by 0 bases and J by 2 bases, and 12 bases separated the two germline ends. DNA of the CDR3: TGCGCCAGCAGCCAAGAAATGAGCGGACCCACAGATACGCAGTATTTT. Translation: CASSQEMSGPTDTQYF.

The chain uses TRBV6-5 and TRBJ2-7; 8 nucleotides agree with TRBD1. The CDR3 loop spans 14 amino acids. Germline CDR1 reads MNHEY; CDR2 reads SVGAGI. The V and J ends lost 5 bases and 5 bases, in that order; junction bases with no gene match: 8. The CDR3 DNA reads TGTGCCAGCAGTCCACAGGGGGAAGGGGACGAGCAGTACTTC. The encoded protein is CASSPQGEGDEQYF.

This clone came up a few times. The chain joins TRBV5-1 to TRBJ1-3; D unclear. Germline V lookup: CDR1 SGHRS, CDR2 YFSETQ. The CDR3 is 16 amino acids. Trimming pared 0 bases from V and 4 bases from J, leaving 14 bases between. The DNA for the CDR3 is TGCGCCAGCAGCTTGGATGGCAGCCGGCAGGGAAACACCATATATTTT. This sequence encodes CASSLDGSRQGNTIYF.

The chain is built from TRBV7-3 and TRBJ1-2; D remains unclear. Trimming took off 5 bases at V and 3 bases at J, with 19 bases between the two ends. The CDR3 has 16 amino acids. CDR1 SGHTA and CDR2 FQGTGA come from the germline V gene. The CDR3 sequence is CASSPNGDLLDYGYTF. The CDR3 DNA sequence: TGTGCCAGCAGCCCTAATGGAGACCTTTTGGACTATGGCTACACCTTC. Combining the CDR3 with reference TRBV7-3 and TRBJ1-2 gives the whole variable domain GAGVSQTPSNKVTEKGKYVELRCDPISGHTALYWYRQSLGQGPEFLIYFQGTGAADDSGLPNDRFFAVRPEGSVSTLKIQRTERGDSAVYLCASSPNGDLLDYGYTFGSGTRLTVV.

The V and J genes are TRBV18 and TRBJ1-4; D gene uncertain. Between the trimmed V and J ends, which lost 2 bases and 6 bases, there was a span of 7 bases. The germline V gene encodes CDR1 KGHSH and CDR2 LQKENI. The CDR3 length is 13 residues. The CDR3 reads CASSPGVYEKLFF. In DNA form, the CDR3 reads TGTGCCAGCTCACCAGGGGTTTATGAAAAACTGTTTTTT. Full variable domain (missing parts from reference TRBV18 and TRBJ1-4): NAGVMQNPRHLVRRRGQEARLRCSPMKGHSHVYWYRQLPEEGLKFMVYLQKENIIDESGMPKERFSAEFPKEGPSILRIQQVVRGDSAAYFCASSPGVYEKLFFGSGTQLSVL.

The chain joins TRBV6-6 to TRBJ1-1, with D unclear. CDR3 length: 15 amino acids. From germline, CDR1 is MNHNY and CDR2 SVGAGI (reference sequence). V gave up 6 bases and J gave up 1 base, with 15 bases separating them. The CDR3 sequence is CASSPDSGRNTEAFF. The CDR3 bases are TGTGCCAGCAGCCCCGATTCGGGAAGGAACACTGAAGCTTTCTTT.

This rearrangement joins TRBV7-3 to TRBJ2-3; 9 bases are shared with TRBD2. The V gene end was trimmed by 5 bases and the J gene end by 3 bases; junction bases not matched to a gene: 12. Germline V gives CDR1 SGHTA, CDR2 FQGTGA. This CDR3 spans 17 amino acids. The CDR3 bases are TGTGCCAGCAGCCCCCGGGGGGCGGGAGGGCCAACAGATACGCAGTATTTT. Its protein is CASSPRGAGGPTDTQYF.

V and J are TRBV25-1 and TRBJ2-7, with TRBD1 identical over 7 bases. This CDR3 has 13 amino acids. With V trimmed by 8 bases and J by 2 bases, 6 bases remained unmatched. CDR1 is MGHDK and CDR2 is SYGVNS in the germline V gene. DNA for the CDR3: TGTGCCAGCGGCCACAGGGGTGCCTACGAGCAGTACTTC. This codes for CASGHRGAYEQYF.

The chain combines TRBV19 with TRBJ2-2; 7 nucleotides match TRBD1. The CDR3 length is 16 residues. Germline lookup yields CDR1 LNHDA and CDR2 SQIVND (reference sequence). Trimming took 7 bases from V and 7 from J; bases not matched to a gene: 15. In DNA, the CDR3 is TGTGCCAGTAAAGAAAGGGGGCAGGGGTCAAGCGGGGAGCTGTTTTTT. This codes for CASKERGQGSSGELFF. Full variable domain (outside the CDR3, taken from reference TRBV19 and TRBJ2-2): DGGITQSPKYLFRKEGQNVTLSCEQNLNHDAMYWYRQDPGQGLRLIYYSQIVNDFQKGDIAEGYSVSREKKESFPLTVTSAQKNPTAFYLCASKERGQGSSGELFFGEGSRLTVL.

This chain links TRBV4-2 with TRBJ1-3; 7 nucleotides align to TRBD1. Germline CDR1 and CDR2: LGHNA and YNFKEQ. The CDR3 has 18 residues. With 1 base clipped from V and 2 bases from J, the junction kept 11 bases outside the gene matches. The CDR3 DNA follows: TGTGCCAGCAGCCAAGCCCTCCGAGGGCAGGGGGCTGGAAACACCATATATTTT. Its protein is CASSQALRGQGAGNTIYF.